This T cell receptor beta chain is from a study of shared clonotypes between healthy human individuals. Whole-study findings and limits: Memory subsets generally showed smaller estimated richness than naive subsets did.

Details on this clone: The antigen is undetermined.

Profiled with immunoSEQ multiplex PCR; TCRdb holds only in-frame clones, not every one. Of about 2.3 million clones listed, 85% to 95% are singletons. J gave up 4 bases and V 7 bases, and 12 bases lay outside the gene matches. Looked up from germline, CDR1 is SQVTM and CDR2 is ANQGSEA. This CDR3 spans 14 amino acids. V is TRBV29-1 and J is TRBJ2-7, with 8 positions matching TRBD1. This sequence originates from a man aged 18 to 29 in good health. Some clones in this sample may be carry-over from other donors' samples. The source material was naive CD4+ T cells from PBMCs. The sample's subset: CD45RA+ positively selected. The CDR3 loop reads CSASEQGAQYEQYF. In DNA form, the CDR3 reads TGCAGCGCCTCGGAGCAGGGGGCGCAATACGAGCAGTACTTC.